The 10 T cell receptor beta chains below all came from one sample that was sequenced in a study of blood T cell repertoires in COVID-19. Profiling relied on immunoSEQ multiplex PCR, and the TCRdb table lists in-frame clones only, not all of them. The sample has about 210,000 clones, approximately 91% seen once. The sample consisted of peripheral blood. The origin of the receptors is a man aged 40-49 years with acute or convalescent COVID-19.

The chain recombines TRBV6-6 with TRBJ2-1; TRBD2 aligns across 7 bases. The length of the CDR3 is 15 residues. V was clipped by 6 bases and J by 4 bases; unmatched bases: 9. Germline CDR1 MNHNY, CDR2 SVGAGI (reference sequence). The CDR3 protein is CASRNGGRGYNEQFF. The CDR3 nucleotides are TGTGCCAGCAGAAACGGGGGGAGGGGTTACAATGAGCAGTTCTTC.

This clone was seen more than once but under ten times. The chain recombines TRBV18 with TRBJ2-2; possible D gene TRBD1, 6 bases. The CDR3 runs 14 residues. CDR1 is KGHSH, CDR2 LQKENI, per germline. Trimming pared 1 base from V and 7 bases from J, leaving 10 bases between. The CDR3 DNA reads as TGTGCCAGCTCACCACGGGGGCCCCACGGGGAGCTGTTTTTT. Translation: CASSPRGPHGELFF.

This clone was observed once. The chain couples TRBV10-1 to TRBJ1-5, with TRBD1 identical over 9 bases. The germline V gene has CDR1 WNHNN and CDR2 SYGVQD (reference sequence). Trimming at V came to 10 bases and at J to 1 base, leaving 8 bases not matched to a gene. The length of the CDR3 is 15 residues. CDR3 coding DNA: TGCGCCACCCTGGACAGGGGTGGGAGCAATCAGCCCCAGCATTTT. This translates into CATLDRGGSNQPQHF.

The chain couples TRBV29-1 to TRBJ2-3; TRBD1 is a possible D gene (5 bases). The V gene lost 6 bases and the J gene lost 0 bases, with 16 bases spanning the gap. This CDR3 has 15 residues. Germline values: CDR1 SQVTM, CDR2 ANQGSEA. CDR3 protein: CSVGGSAGSTDTQYF. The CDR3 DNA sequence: TGCAGCGTCGGTGGTTCGGCAGGGAGCACAGATACGCAGTATTTT.

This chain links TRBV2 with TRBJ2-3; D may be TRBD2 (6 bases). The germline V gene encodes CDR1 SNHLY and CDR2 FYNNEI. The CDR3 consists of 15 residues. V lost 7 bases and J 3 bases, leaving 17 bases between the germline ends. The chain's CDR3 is CASMDGGADTDTQYF. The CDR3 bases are TGTGCCAGCATGGACGGCGGGGCAGATACAGATACGCAGTATTTT.

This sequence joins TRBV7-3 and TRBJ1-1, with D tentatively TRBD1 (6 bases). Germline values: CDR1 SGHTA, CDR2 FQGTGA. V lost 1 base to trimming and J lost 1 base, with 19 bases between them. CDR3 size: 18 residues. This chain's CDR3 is CASSLRAVTGGKNTEAFF. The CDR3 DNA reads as TGTGCCAGCAGCTTAAGGGCTGTTACGGGGGGCAAGAACACTGAAGCTTTCTTT.

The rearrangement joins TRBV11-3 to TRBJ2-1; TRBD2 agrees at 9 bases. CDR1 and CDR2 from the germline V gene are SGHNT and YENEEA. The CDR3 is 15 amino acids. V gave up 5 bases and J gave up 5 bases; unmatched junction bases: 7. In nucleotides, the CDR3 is TGTGCCAGCAGCCTCTCGGCGGGGGGGCACAATGAGCAGTTCTTC. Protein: CASSLSAGGHNEQFF.

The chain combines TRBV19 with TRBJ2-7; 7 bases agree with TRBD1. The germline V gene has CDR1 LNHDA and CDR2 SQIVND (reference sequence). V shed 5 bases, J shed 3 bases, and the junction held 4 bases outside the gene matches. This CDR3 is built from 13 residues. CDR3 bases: TGTGCCAGTAGTTCCCGGACAGGCTACGAGCAGTACTTC. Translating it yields CASSSRTGYEQYF.

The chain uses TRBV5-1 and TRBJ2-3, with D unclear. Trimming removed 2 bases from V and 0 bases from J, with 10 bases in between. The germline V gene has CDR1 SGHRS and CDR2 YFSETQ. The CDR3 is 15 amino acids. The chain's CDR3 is CASSLQSVSTDTQYF. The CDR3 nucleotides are TGCGCCAGCAGCTTACAGTCCGTAAGCACAGATACGCAGTATTTT.

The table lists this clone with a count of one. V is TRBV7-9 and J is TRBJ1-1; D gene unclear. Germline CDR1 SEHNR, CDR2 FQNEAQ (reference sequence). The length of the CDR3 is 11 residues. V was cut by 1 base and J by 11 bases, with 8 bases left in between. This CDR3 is CASSLGPGAFF. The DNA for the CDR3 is TGTGCCAGCAGCTTAGGGCCGGGGGCTTTCTTT.